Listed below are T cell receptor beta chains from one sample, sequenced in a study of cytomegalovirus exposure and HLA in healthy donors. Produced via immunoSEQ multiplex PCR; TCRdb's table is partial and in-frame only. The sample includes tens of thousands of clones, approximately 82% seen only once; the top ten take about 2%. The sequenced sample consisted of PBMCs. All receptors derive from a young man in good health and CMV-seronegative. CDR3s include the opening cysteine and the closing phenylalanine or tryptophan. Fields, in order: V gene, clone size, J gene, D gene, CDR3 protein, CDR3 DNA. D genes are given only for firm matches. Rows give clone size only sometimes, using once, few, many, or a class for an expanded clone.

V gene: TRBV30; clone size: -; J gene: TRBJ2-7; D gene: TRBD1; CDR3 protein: CAWSQGDYEQYF; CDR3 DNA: TGTGCCTGGAGTCAGGGGGATTACGAGCAGTACTTC
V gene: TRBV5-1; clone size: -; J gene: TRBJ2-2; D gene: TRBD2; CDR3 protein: CASSLGAGANTGELFF; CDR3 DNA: TGCGCCAGCAGCTTGGGTGCGGGGGCGAACACCGGGGAGCTGTTTTTT
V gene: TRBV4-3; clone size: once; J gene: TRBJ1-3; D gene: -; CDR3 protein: CASSQDRTEISGNTIYF; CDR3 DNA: TGCGCCAGCAGCCAAGATCGGACAGAGATATCTGGAAACACCATATATTTT
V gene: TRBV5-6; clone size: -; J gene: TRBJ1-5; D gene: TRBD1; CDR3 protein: CASSLGQAKNQPQHF; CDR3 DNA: TGTGCCAGCAGCCTTGGACAGGCAAAAAATCAGCCCCAGCATTTT
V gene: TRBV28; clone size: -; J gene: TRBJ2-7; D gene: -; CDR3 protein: CASSHPRTNYEQYF; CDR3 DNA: TGTGCCAGCAGCCATCCTAGGACAAACTACGAGCAGTACTTC
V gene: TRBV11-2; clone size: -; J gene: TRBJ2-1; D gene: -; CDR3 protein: CASRPLFRGAKDEQFF; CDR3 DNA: TGTGCCAGCAGACCCCTTTTTCGGGGTGCGAAGGACGAGCAGTTCTTC
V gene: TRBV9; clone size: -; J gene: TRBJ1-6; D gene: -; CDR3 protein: CASSVASYNSPLHF; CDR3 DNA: TGTGCCAGCAGCGTAGCCAGTTATAATTCACCCCTCCACTTT
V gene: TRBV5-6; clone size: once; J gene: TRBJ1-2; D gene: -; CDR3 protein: CASSFGIGGYTF; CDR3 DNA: TGTGCCAGCAGCTTCGGGATCGGGGGCTACACCTTC
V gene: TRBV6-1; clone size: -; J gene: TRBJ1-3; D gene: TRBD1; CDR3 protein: CASGQAGNTIYF; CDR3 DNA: TGTGCCAGCGGACAGGCTGGAAACACCATATATTTT
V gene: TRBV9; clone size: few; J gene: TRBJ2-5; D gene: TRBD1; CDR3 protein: CASSVDGTGGRKTQYF; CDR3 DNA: TGTGCCAGCAGCGTAGACGGGACAGGGGGCCGGAAGACCCAGTACTTC
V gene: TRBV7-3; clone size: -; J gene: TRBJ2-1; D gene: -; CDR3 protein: CASSSDRSNEQFF; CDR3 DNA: TGTGCCAGCAGCTCAGATCGTTCCAATGAGCAGTTCTTC
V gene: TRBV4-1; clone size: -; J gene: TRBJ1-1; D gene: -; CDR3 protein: CASKEIGSGNTEAFF; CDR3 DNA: TGCGCCAGCAAGGAGATTGGCTCGGGAAACACTGAAGCTTTCTTT
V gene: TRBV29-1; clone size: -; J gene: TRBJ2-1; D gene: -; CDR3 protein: CSVAALGNEQFF; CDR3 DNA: TGCAGCGTTGCGGCCCTCGGGAATGAGCAGTTCTTC
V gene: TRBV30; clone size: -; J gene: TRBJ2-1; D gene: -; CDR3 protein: CAWTPLGLGNEQFF; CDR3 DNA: TGTGCCTGGACCCCACTAGGATTGGGAAATGAGCAGTTCTTC
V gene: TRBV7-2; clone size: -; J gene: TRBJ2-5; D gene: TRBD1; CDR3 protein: CASSSPGRGQETQYF; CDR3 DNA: TGTGCCAGCAGCTCCCCCGGCAGGGGGCAGGAGACCCAGTACTTC
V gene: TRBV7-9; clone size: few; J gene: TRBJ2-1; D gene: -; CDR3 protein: CASSLGRSNEQFF; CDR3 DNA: TGTGCCAGCAGCTTAGGTCGGAGCAATGAGCAGTTCTTC